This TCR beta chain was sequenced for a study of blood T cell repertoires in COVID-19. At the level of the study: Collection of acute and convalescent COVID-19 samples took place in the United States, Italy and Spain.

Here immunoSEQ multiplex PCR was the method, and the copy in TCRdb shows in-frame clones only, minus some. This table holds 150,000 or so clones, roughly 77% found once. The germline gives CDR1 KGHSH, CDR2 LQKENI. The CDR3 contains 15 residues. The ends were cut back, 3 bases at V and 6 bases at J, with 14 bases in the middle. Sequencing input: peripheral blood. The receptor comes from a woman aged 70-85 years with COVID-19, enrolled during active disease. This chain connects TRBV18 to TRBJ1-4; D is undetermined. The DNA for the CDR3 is TGTGCCAGCTCACCCCGGCCCAACCGGGATGAAAAACTGTTTTTT. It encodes CASSPRPNRDEKLFF.